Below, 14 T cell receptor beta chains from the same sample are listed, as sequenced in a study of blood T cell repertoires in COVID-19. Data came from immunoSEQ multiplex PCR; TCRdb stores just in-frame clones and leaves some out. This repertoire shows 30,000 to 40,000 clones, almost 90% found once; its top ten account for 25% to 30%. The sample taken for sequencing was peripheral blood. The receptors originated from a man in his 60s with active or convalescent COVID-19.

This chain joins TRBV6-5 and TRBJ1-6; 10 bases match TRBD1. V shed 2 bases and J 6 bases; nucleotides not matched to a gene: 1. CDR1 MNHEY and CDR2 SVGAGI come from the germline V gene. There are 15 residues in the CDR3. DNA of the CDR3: TGTGCCAGCAGTTACAGGGACAGGGGTAATTCACCCCTCCACTTT. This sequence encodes CASSYRDRGNSPLHF.

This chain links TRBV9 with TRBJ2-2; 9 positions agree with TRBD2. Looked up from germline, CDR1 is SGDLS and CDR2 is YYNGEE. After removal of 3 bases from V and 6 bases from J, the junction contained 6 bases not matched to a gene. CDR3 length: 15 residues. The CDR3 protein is CASSANSGSPGELFF. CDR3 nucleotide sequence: TGTGCCAGCAGCGCCAATAGCGGGAGTCCCGGGGAGCTGTTTTTT.

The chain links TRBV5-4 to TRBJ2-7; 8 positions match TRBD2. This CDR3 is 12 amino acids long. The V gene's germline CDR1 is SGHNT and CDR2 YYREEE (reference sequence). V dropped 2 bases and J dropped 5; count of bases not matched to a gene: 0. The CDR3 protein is CASSLLADEQYF. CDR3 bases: TGTGCCAGCAGCTTACTAGCGGACGAGCAGTACTTC.

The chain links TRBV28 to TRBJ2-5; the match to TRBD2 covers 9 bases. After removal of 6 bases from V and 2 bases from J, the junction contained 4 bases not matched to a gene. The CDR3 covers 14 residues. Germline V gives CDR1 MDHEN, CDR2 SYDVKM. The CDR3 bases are TGTGCCAGCAGACCGGGACTAGCTCAAGAGACCCAGTACTTC. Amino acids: CASRPGLAQETQYF. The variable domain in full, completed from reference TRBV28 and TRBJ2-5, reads DVKVTQSSRYLVKRTGEKVFLECVQDMDHENMFWYRQDPGLGLRLIYFSYDVKMKEKGDIPEGYSVSREKKERFSLILESASTNQTSMYLCASRPGLAQETQYFGPGTRLLVL.

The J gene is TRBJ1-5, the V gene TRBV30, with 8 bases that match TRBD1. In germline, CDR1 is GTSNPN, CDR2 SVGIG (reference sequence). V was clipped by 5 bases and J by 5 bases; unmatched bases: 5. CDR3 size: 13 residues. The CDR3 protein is CAWAQGAYQPQHF. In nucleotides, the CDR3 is TGTGCCTGGGCGCAGGGGGCATATCAGCCCCAGCATTTT.

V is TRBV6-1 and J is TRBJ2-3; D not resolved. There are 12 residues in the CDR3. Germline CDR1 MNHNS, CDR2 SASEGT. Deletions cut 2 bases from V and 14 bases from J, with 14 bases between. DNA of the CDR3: TGTGCCAGCAGTGAACGAGTCGCCGGGTGGTATTTT. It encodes CASSERVAGWYF.

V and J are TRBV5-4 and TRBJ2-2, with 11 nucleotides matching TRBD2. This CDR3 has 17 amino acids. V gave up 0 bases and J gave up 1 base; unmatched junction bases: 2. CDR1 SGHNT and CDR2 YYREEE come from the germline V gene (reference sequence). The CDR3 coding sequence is TGTGCCAGCAGCTTGGGTGGACTAGCGGGGAACACCGGGGAGCTGTTTTTT. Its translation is CASSLGGLAGNTGELFF.

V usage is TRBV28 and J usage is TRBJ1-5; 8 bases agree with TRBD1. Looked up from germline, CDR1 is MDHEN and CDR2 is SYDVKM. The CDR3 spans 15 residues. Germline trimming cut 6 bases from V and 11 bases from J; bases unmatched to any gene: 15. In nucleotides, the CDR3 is TGTGCCAGCAGCCGGACCGGGACAGGCCTCTGGGCCCAGCATTTT. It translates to CASSRTGTGLWAQHF.

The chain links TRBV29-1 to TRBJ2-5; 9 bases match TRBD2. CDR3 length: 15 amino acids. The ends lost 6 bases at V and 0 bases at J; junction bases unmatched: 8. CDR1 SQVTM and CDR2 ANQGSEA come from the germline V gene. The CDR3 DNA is TGCAGCGTGACCCCGGGACTAGCAGACCAAGAGACCCAGTACTTC. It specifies CSVTPGLADQETQYF.

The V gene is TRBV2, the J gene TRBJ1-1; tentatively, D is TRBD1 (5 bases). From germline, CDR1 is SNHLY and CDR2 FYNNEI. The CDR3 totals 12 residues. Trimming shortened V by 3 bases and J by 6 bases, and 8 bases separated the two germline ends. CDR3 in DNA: TGTGCCAGCAGTGACCAGGGATCTGAAGCTTTCTTT. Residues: CASSDQGSEAFF.

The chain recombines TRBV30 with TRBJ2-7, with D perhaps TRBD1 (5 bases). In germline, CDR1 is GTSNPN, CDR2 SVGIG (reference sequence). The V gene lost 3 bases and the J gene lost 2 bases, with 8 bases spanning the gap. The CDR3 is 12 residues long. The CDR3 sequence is CAWRGHTYEQYF. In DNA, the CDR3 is TGTGCCTGGAGGGGGCATACCTACGAGCAGTACTTC.

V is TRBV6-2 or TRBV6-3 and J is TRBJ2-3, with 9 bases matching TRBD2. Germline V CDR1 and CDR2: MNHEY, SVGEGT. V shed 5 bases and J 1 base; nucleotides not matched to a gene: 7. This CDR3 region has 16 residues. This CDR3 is CASSPLEREGTDTQYF. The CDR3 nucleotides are TGTGCCAGCAGTCCGCTCGAGCGGGAGGGCACAGATACGCAGTATTTT.

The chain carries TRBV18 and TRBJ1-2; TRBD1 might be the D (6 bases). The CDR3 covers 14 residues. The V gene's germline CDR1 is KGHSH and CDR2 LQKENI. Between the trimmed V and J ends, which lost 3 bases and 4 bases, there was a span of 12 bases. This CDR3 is CASSPLGTSYGYTF. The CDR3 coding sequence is TGTGCCAGCTCACCCCTCGGGACATCCTATGGCTACACCTTC.

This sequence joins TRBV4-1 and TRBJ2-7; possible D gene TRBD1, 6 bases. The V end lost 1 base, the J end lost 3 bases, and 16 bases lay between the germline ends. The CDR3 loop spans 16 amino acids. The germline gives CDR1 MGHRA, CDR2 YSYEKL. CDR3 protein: CASSQVGAISGYEQYF. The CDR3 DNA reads TGCGCCAGCAGCCAAGTGGGGGCCATCTCGGGCTACGAGCAGTACTTC.